This TCR beta chain was profiled in a study of neoadjuvant anti-PD-1 for oral cavity cancer. CDR3 length: 12 amino acids. The germline V and J ends were trimmed by 8 bases and 3 bases, with 10 bases remaining between them. Germline V gene sequence: CDR1 MNHNY, CDR2 SVGAGI (reference sequence). Time point of the sample: after neoadjuvant nivolumab, at surgical resection. TCRdb's copy holds only in-frame clones and misses some; the assay was immunoSEQ multiplex PCR. The data show several thousand clones, with around 66% seen just once and less than 5% held by the top ten. The TCR was taken from a person aged 40 to 85 with oral cavity squamous cell carcinoma. The sample in question was PBMCs, obtained after nivolumab (anti-PD-1) treatment. The chain carries TRBV6-6 and TRBJ1-1; D remains unclear. The CDR3 sequence is CASGPGYTEAFF. CDR3 nucleotides: TGTGCCAGCGGCCCGGGCTACACTGAAGCTTTCTTT.